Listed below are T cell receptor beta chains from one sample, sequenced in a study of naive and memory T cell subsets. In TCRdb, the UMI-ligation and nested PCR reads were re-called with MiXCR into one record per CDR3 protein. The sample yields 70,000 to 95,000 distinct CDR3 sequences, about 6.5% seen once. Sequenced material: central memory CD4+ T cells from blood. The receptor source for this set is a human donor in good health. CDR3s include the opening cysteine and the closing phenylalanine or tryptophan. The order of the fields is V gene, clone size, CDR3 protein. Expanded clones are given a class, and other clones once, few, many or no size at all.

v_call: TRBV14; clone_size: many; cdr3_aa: CASSQEGAGAPDTQYF
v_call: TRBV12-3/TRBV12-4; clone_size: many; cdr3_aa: CASSLRQGGEKLFF
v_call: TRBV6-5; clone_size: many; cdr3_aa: CASSYFGTGNTEAFF
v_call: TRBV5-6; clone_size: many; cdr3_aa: CASRRGLAGTDTQYF
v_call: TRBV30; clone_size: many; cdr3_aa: CAWSYGMNTEAFF
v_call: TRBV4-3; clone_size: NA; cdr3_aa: CASSADSNSPLHF
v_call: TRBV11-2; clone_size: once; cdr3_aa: CASSLVEATGHGYTF
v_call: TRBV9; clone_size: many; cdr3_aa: CASSVLILGDTQYF
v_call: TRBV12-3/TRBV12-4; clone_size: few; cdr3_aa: CASGGGNEQFF
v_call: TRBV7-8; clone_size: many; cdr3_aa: CASSPRINQPQHF
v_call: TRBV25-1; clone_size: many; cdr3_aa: CASPERRYGTYEQYF
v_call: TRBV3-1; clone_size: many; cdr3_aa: CASSPRQGRTEAFF
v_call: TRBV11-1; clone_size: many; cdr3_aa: CASSTPRLTAKPKNTGELFF
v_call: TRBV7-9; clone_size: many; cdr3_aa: CASSLVRSQMNTEAFF
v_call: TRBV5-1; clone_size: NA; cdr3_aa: CASSFRDSGLEQYF
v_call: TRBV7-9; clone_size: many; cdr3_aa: CASSLGVGKENSPLHF
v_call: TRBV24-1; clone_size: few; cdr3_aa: CATSDPREGVGDTQYF
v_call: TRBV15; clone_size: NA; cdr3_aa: CATSRVVGSPLNF
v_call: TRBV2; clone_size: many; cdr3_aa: CASSVGTRQPQHF
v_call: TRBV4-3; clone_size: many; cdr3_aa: CASSQARQGGPEAFF
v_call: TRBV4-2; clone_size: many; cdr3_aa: CASSQDYRNTEAFF
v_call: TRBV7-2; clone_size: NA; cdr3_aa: CASSLDGTSGNTIYF
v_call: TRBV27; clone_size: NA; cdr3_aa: CASSLDRGAGNTIYF
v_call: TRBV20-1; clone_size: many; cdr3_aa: CSATQTGRSTEAFF
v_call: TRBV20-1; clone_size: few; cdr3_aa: CSARAAGYGYTF
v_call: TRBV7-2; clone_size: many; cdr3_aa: CASSLAARSSYNSPLHF
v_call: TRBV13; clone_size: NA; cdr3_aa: CASSLEEGQAKTQYF
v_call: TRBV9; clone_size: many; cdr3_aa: CASSDPSGALSSYNEQFF
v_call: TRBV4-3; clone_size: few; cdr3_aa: CASSQVIEGEQYF
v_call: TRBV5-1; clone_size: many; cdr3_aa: CASSLMAGGPSEQYF
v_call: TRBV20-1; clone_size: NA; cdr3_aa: CSARRQGLGELFF
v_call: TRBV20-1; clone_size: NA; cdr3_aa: CSAPDNDYGYTF
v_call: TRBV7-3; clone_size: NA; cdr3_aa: CASSLSRDRAEAFF
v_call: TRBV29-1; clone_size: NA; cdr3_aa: CSAPQGTEAFF
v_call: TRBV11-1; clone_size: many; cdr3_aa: CASSLTDRSYEQYF
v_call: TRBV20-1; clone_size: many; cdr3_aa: CSATRTSDNEQFF